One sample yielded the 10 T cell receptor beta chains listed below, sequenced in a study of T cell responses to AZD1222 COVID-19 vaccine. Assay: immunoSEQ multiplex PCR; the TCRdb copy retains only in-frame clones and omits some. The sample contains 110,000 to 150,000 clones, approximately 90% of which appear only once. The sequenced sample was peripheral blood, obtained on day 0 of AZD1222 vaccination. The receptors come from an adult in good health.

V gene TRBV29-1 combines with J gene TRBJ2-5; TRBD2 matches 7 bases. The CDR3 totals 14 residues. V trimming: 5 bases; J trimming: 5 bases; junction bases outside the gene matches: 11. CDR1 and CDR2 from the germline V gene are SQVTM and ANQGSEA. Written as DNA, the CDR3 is TGCAGCGTTTCCCTTGCGGGAGTGGGGGAGACCCAGTACTTC. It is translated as CSVSLAGVGETQYF.

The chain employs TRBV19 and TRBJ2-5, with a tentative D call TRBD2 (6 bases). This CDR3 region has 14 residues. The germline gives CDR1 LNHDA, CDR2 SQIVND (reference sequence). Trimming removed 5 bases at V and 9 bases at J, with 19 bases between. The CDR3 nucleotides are TGTGCCAGTAGTCCCTCCCGACTAGTTGGGTCCCAGTACTTC. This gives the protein CASSPSRLVGSQYF.

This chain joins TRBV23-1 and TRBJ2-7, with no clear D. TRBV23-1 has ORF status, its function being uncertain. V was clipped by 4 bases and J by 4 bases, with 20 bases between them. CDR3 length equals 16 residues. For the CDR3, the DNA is TGCGCCAGCAGTCGTCCCCCGGACCTGGGTTTATACGAGCAGTACTTC. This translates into CASSRPPDLGLYEQYF.

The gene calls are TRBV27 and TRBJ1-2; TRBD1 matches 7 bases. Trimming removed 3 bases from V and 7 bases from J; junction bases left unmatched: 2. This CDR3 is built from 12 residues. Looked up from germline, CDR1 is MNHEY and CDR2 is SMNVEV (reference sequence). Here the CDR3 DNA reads TGTGCCAGCAGTTTCCCAGGGGGTGGCTACACCTTC. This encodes CASSFPGGGYTF.

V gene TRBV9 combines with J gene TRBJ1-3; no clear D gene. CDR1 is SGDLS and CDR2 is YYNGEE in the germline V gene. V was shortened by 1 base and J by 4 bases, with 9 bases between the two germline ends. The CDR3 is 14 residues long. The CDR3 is CASSVSFVGNTIYF. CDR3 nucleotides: TGTGCCAGCAGCGTATCTTTCGTAGGAAACACCATATATTTT.

CDR3 bases: TGTGCCAGCAGCTTGGACGGGACTAGGCAATACGAGCAGTACTTC. This encodes CASSLDGTRQYEQYF. The chain carries TRBV11-1 and TRBJ2-7; 8 bases align to TRBD2. From germline, CDR1 is SGHAT and CDR2 FQDESV (reference sequence). Germline trimming cut 3 bases from V and 4 bases from J; bases unmatched to any gene: 8. The CDR3 runs 15 residues.

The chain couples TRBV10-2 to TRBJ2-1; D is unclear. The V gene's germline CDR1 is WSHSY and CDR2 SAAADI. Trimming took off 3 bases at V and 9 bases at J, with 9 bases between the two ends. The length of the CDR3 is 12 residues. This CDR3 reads CASSEYSAEQFF. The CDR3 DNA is TGCGCCAGCAGTGAATATTCTGCTGAGCAGTTCTTC.

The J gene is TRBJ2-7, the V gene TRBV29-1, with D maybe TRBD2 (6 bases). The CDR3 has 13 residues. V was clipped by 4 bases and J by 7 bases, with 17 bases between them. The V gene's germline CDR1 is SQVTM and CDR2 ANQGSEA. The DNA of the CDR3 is TGCAGCGTTGGGGTCCTAAATGGGGGGGAGCAGTACTTC. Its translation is CSVGVLNGGEQYF.

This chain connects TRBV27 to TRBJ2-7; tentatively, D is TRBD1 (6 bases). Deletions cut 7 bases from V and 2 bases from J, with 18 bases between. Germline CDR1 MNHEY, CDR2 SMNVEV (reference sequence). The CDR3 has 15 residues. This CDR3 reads CASNPSGALTYEQYF. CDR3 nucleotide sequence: TGTGCCAGCAACCCTTCAGGGGCCCTTACCTACGAGCAGTACTTC.

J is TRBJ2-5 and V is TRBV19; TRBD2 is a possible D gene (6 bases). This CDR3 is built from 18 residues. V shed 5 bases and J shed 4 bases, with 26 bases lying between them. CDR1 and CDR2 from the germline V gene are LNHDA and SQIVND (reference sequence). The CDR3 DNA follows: TGTGCCAGTAGTCTTAGACAGACCAGCGGGCGGAGGGGAGAGACCCAGTACTTC. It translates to CASSLRQTSGRRGETQYF.